These T cell receptor beta chains were read from a single sample in a study of radiotherapy plus CTLA-4 blockade in lung cancer. The method was immunoSEQ multiplex PCR; TCRdb's version includes in-frame clones alone and lacks a portion of them. The repertoire includes some 48,000 clones, approximately 86% of them detected once, and about 17% sits in the top ten. The sample consisted of peripheral blood, taken from a patient treated with radiotherapy plus ipilimumab. All receptors derive from a human donor with non-small cell lung cancer that progressed on radiotherapy plus ipilimumab. Some clones in this sample may be carry-over from other donors' samples. The CDR3 runs from the conserved cysteine through the conserved F or W. The D gene is left open where the match is weak. Clone size is stated in some rows and not others, as once, few, many or a class when expanded.

V: TRBV6-6
D: -
J: TRBJ1-1
size: -
CDR3: CASTPGDFMNTEAFF
DNA: TGTGCCAGCACCCCCGGGGATTTCATGAACACTGAAGCTTTCTTT

V: TRBV30
D: -
J: TRBJ1-2
size: -
CDR3: CASKWAGYGYTF
DNA: TGTGCCTCCAAGTGGGCAGGCTATGGCTACACCTTC

V: TRBV6-5
D: TRBD2
J: TRBJ2-1
size: -
CDR3: CASTFGTSSVREQFF
DNA: TGTGCCAGCACCTTCGGGACTAGCAGCGTCCGTGAGCAGTTCTTC

V: TRBV7-8
D: -
J: TRBJ1-6
size: -
CDR3: CASSLGSSPLHF
DNA: TGTGCCAGCAGCTTAGGGAGTTCACCCCTCCACTTT

V: TRBV7-2
D: -
J: TRBJ2-7
size: -
CDR3: CASSFPGGEQYF
DNA: TGTGCCAGCAGCTTCCCCGGGGGCGAGCAGTACTTC

V: TRBV6-4
D: TRBD2
J: TRBJ2-7
size: once
CDR3: CASPGRPTYEQYF
DNA: TGTGCCAGCCCCGGGAGGCCCACCTACGAGCAGTACTTC

V: TRBV4-2
D: TRBD2
J: TRBJ2-3
size: -
CDR3: CASSQLTSGSPGDTQYF
DNA: TGTGCCAGCAGCCAGCTGACTAGCGGGAGTCCGGGGGATACGCAGTATTTT

V: TRBV11-2
D: -
J: TRBJ2-7
size: -
CDR3: CASRTHQGTHEQYF
DNA: TGTGCCAGCCGAACACACCAGGGTACCCACGAGCAGTACTTC

V: TRBV29-1
D: -
J: TRBJ2-1
size: -
CDR3: CSVDGRRGYNEQFF
DNA: TGCAGCGTTGACGGGCGCCGGGGGTACAATGAGCAGTTCTTC

V: TRBV4-1
D: TRBD2
J: TRBJ2-3
size: -
CDR3: CASSRAGGADTQYF
DNA: TGCGCCAGCAGCCGGGCGGGAGGGGCAGATACGCAGTATTTT

V: TRBV2
D: -
J: TRBJ1-2
size: -
CDR3: CASSQGYGYTF
DNA: TGTGCCAGCAGTCAGGGTTATGGCTACACCTTC

V: TRBV7-9
D: TRBD1
J: TRBJ2-2
size: -
CDR3: CASRPPGQGSTGELFF
DNA: TGTGCCAGCAGGCCCCCGGGACAGGGGTCCACCGGGGAGCTGTTTTTT

V: TRBV6-5
D: TRBD1
J: TRBJ1-2
size: -
CDR3: CASSPDRGNGYTF
DNA: TGTGCCAGCAGCCCCGACAGGGGTAACGGCTACACCTTC

V: TRBV19
D: -
J: TRBJ1-1
size: once
CDR3: CASLSRGGMNTEAFF
DNA: TGTGCCAGCCTTTCTCGGGGGGGCATGAACACTGAAGCTTTCTTT

V: TRBV6-5
D: -
J: TRBJ2-3
size: -
CDR3: CASSYSWGYNRVAMLF
DNA: TGTGCCAGCAGTTACTCGTGGGGGTATAACAGGGTTGCAATGCTGTTT

V: TRBV7-9
D: -
J: TRBJ2-6
size: few
CDR3: CASSPPGNSGANVLTF
DNA: TGTGCCAGCAGCCCTCCAGGTAACTCTGGTGCCAACGTCCTGACTTTC

V: TRBV7-2
D: -
J: TRBJ2-4
size: -
CDR3: CASSLNGGQARNIQYF
DNA: TGTGCCAGCAGCTTAAACGGGGGTCAGGCGAGGAACATTCAGTACTTC

V: TRBV28
D: -
J: TRBJ2-5
size: -
CDR3: CASSSGRKTQYF
DNA: TGTGCCAGCAGTTCCGGGAGAAAGACCCAGTACTTC

V: TRBV7-2
D: TRBD1
J: TRBJ1-2
size: -
CDR3: CASSSTAGTGGIYGYTF
DNA: TGTGCCAGCAGCTCTACGGCCGGGACAGGGGGCATCTATGGCTACACCTTC

V: TRBV12-5
D: -
J: TRBJ1-1
size: -
CDR3: CASGLVRGNTEAFF
DNA: TGTGCTAGTGGTTTGGTACGGGGGAACACTGAAGCTTTCTTT

V: TRBV10-3
D: -
J: TRBJ2-5
size: once
CDR3: CAINNQGGETQYF
DNA: TGTGCCATCAATAATCAGGGTGGGGAGACCCAGTACTTC

V: TRBV9
D: -
J: TRBJ1-4
size: -
CDR3: CASSIGGATNEKLFF
DNA: TGTGCCAGCAGCATCGGAGGCGCAACTAATGAAAAACTGTTTTTT

V: TRBV19
D: -
J: TRBJ1-1
size: -
CDR3: CASSEGNTEAFF
DNA: TGTGCCAGTTCAGAGGGGAACACTGAAGCTTTCTTT

V: TRBV5-4
D: TRBD1
J: TRBJ2-7
size: once
CDR3: CASSLRTGGPYEQYF
DNA: TGTGCCAGCAGCCTTAGGACAGGGGGGCCGTACGAGCAGTACTTC

V: TRBV5-6
D: TRBD2
J: TRBJ2-5
size: -
CDR3: CASTTSGGYQETQYF
DNA: TGTGCCAGCACAACTAGCGGGGGATACCAAGAGACCCAGTACTTC

V: TRBV9
D: TRBD1
J: TRBJ2-7
size: -
CDR3: CASSPRTGGDEQYF
DNA: TGTGCCAGCAGCCCTCGGACAGGGGGCGACGAGCAGTACTTC

V: TRBV18
D: TRBD2
J: TRBJ2-2
size: -
CDR3: CASSPGTNTGELFF
DNA: TGTGCCAGCTCACCAGGGACTAATACCGGGGAGCTGTTTTTT

V: TRBV28
D: TRBD1
J: TRBJ2-3
size: -
CDR3: CASTMDRETDTQYF
DNA: TGTGCCAGCACTATGGACAGGGAAACAGATACGCAGTATTTT

V: TRBV6-1
D: -
J: TRBJ1-5
size: -
CDR3: CASSLLTGGAIQHF
DNA: TGTGCCAGCAGTCTCTTAACGGGAGGGGCGATCCAGCATTTT

V: TRBV25-1
D: -
J: TRBJ2-2
size: few
CDR3: CAIGRENTGELFF
DNA: TGTGCCATCGGACGGGAAAACACCGGGGAGCTGTTTTTT

V: TRBV5-1
D: TRBD1
J: TRBJ1-3
size: once
CDR3: CASSFYPTGPQGNTIYF
DNA: TGCGCCAGCAGCTTCTACCCGACAGGGCCACAGGGAAACACCATATATTTT

V: TRBV5-1
D: TRBD1
J: TRBJ1-1
size: -
CDR3: CASSPDRGTEAFF
DNA: TGCGCCAGCAGCCCAGACAGGGGAACTGAAGCTTTCTTT

V: TRBV19
D: -
J: TRBJ2-1
size: -
CDR3: CASSEDTYNEQFF
DNA: TGTGCCAGTAGTGAGGACACTTACAATGAGCAGTTCTTC

V: TRBV19
D: -
J: TRBJ2-1
size: -
CDR3: CASSKDSGSYNEQFF
DNA: TGTGCCAGTAGTAAGGACTCAGGCTCCTACAATGAGCAGTTCTTC

V: TRBV30
D: -
J: TRBJ1-2
size: -
CDR3: CAWSVSGVGYGYTF
DNA: TGTGCCTGGAGTGTAAGCGGAGTAGGCTATGGCTACACCTTC

V: TRBV6-1
D: -
J: TRBJ1-1
size: -
CDR3: CASTPGWYMNTEAFF
DNA: TGTGCCAGCACCCCAGGATGGTACATGAACACTGAAGCTTTCTTT